This T cell receptor (beta chain) was observed in a study of early T cells in non-severe SARS-CoV-2 infection. Study in general: Sequencing used unsorted whole-blood bulk RNA, so chains lack pairing. Regarding the study as a whole: VDJdb matching skewed toward anti-spike CD8 responses, missing private and CD4 specificities.

Individual cDNA molecules were tagged with unique molecular identifiers, the study reported. TCRdb reanalysed the 5' RACE reads using MiXCR and keeps one entry per CDR3 protein. This sample carries 56,000 or so distinct CDR3 sequences, about 10% of them seen once, and the ten largest clones take 5.5% to 7.5%. As concerns this clonotype: What it binds is unknown.

This receptor was taken from an adult who was a healthcare worker with PCR-confirmed SARS-CoV-2 infection or an uninfected control (not recorded which). Material: whole blood.

This chain's CDR3 is CASGTRQHNEKLFF. Here the CDR3 DNA reads TGTGCCAGCGGAACCCGACAGCACAATGAAAAACTGTTTTTT. This rearrangement joins TRBV6-4 to TRBJ1-4, with D maybe TRBD1 (5 bases). The CDR3 extends over 14 amino acids. Looked up from germline, CDR1 is MRHNA and CDR2 is SNTAGT. Trimming left V 8 bases short and J 5 bases short, with 15 bases between.